A selection of T cell receptor beta chains follows, all from one sample in a study of blood T cells in healthy people across ages. TCRdb recomputed calls from the 5' RACE reads with MiXCR, one row per CDR3 protein. The data hold more than 800,000 distinct CDR3 sequences, with under 55% observed a single time. The sequenced sample consisted of blood. These receptors originate from a woman between 55 and 75 years old in good health. CDR3s include the opening cysteine and the closing phenylalanine or tryptophan. D genes are given only for firm matches. Expanded clones get a size class; other rows say once, few or many, or leave the size out.

j_call d_call clone_size v_call cdr3_nt cdr3_aa
TRBJ1-2 . . TRBV4-1 TGCGCCAGCAGCCAAGAAAGTAATCGGAACTATGGCTACACCTTC CASSQESNRNYGYTF
TRBJ2-3 . few TRBV27 TGTGCCAGCACTCCGGGATCTCGGGCGGATACGCAGTATTTT CASTPGSRADTQYF
TRBJ2-7 . . TRBV9 TGTGCCAGCAGCGTAGATGTAGGTTCCTACGAGCAGTACTTC CASSVDVGSYEQYF
TRBJ2-5 . . TRBV21-1 TGTGCCAGCAGCAAAGGTCCTAGCGGGAGGGGTGGAGAGACCCAGTACTTC CASSKGPSGRGGETQYF
TRBJ2-6 TRBD1 few TRBV28 TGTGCCAGCAGTTCACTACAGGGGGCGCACGGTTCTGGGGCCAACGTCCTGACTTTC CASSSLQGAHGSGANVLTF
TRBJ1-6 . . TRBV28 TGTGCCAGCAGCCCTACCGGGACGGCCTCCTATAATTCACCCCTCCACTTT CASSPTGTASYNSPLHF
TRBJ2-3 . . TRBV10-3 TGTGCCATCAGTGAGTTAAGCACAGATACGCAGTATTTT CAISELSTDTQYF
TRBJ2-5 . few TRBV20-1 TGCAGTGCTAGTTTTCTCGAGACCCAGTACTTC CSASFLETQYF
TRBJ2-3 . . TRBV20-1 TGCAGTGCTAGAGGTTCCAGAGCTCCTAGCACAGATACGCAGTATTTT CSARGSRAPSTDTQYF
TRBJ1-2 . . TRBV28 TGTGCCAGCAGTTTCTTAGCCTATGGCTACACCTTC CASSFLAYGYTF
TRBJ2-3 . . TRBV29-1 TGCAGCGTTGAAGATTTCGGGGCCACAGATACGCAGTATTTT CSVEDFGATDTQYF
TRBJ2-3 . . TRBV2 TGTGCCGGCAGGGGACGTACCGTGGATACGCAGTATTTT CAGRGRTVDTQYF
TRBJ1-5 . . TRBV12-3/TRBV12-4 TGTGCCAGCAGTAACAGGAATCAGCCCCAGCATTTT CASSNRNQPQHF
TRBJ2-7 TRBD1 . TRBV29-1 TGCAGCGTTAAAGACCCGCCCGGGACAGGGACATACGAGCAGTACTTC CSVKDPPGTGTYEQYF
TRBJ2-7 TRBD1 few TRBV10-3 TGTGCCATCAGTGATGGCGGTGGGACAGGGGCCTACGAGCAGTACTTC CAISDGGGTGAYEQYF
TRBJ2-6 . . TRBV6-1 TGTGCCAGCAATGTAGGGGGGCGGGCTGCTGGGGCCAACGTCCTGACTTTC CASNVGGRAAGANVLTF
TRBJ1-5 . . TRBV28 TGTGCCAGCAGTTCCAACATCCCACTCCCGAATCAGCCCCAGCATTTT CASSSNIPLPNQPQHF
TRBJ2-5 TRBD1 . TRBV5-1 TGCGCCAGCAGCTTGGGGACAGGGACGGAGGAGACCCAGTACTTC CASSLGTGTEETQYF
TRBJ2-1 TRBD2 . TRBV20-1 TGCAGTGCTCACAGCGGGAGGGCATCGAATGAGCAGTTCTTC CSAHSGRASNEQFF
TRBJ2-1 TRBD1 . TRBV27 TGTGCCAGCAGTTTGTTGGGGACAGGGATATACAATGAGCAGTTCTTC CASSLLGTGIYNEQFF
TRBJ2-5 . few TRBV6-5 TGTGCCAGCAGTTACTTAGGGGACTCGGAGACCCAGTACTTC CASSYLGDSETQYF
TRBJ2-7 TRBD2 many TRBV29-1 TGCAGCGTTGAAATATCAGCGGGAGGATCGGGCGAGCAGTACTTC CSVEISAGGSGEQYF
TRBJ2-7 TRBD1 . TRBV28 TGTGCCACCGGGACAGGGGGCACCGAGCAGTACTTC CATGTGGTEQYF
TRBJ2-7 TRBD2 . TRBV4-2 TGTGCCGGCAGCCAGTATACTAGCGGGTTCCAGGGGGAGCAGTACTTC CAGSQYTSGFQGEQYF
TRBJ1-1 . . TRBV20-1 TGCAGTGCTAGAGCCGGAACAGATATAGGGTACACTGAAGCTTTCTTT CSARAGTDIGYTEAFF
TRBJ2-7 . . TRBV20-1 TGCAGTGTACGCAGCGGTAGTAGCCCCGAGCCCTACGAGCAGTACTTC CSVRSGSSPEPYEQYF
TRBJ1-2 TRBD1 many TRBV27 TGTGCCAGCAGCCTGGACAGGGGGTACGGCTACACCTTC CASSLDRGYGYTF
TRBJ1-5 TRBD1 few TRBV3-1 TGTGCCAGCAGTCAACACCGGGACAGTTCCCAGCATTTT CASSQHRDSSQHF
TRBJ2-3 . . TRBV15 TGTGCCACCAGCAAAGGGGGGCGGACAGATACGCAGTATTTT CATSKGGRTDTQYF
TRBJ2-7 TRBD1 few TRBV7-3 TGTGCCAGCAGCTTAGGGGGACAGTGGGAGCAGTACTTC CASSLGGQWEQYF
TRBJ2-1 . . TRBV20-1 TGCAGTGCGCCGGGAGCAGAGCAGTTCTTC CSAPGAEQFF
TRBJ2-5 . . TRBV5-1 TGCGCCAGCAGCCCTGGGTTGGGGACCCAGTACTTC CASSPGLGTQYF
TRBJ2-5 . . TRBV14 TGTGCCAGCAGCCGATTACAGTGGGAGACCCAGTACTTC CASSRLQWETQYF
TRBJ2-1 TRBD2 once TRBV13 TGTGCCAGCAGCTTTTTTAGAGGTTCGGGACTAGCGGGAGGGGGGTCCTACAATAAGCAGTTCTTC CASSFFRGSGLAGGGSYNKQFF
TRBJ2-7 . few TRBV7-2 TGTGCCAGCAGCCCTCTTGGTGTCGACGAGCAGTACTTC CASSPLGVDEQYF
TRBJ2-7 . many TRBV29-1 TGCAGCGTTGAAAGCCAGGTTTCCCCCTACGAGCAGTACTTC CSVESQVSPYEQYF
TRBJ2-3 TRBD2 . TRBV2 TGTGCCGGCAGAGGGACTAGCGGGAGGTCCACAGATACGCAGTATTTT CAGRGTSGRSTDTQYF
TRBJ1-2 TRBD1 few TRBV28 TGTGCCAGCAGTTACAGGGGGCAGAGTGACTATGGCTACACCTTC CASSYRGQSDYGYTF
TRBJ2-5 TRBD2 . TRBV28 TGTGCCAGCACCTTCCGCGGAAGCGGGAGGTCTTCGCGGGCCCCAGAGACCCAGTACTTC CASTFRGSGRSSRAPETQYF
TRBJ2-4 TRBD1 . TRBV12-5 TGTGCTAGTGGTTTGCCACAGGGGAATTTTAATGAGCAGTACTTC CASGLPQGNFNEQYF
TRBJ2-6 TRBD1 . TRBV9 TGTGCCAGCAGCCCTGCCGGGACAGGGGGCGGTGTCCTGACTTTC CASSPAGTGGGVLTF
TRBJ2-7 . few TRBV24-1 TGTGCCACCAGTGAGTCCAACTCCTACGAGCAGTACTTC CATSESNSYEQYF